The clone carrying this T cell receptor (beta chain) appeared a few times. Its antigen is unknown. This sample was taken from a study of regulatory T cells in long-lasting Graves disease. Arm-PCR of CDR3 regions with iRepertoire HTBI primers generated TCR beta libraries. In the original workflow: The study identified 50 to 70 TRBV and 13 to 15 TRBJ segments across samples. TCRdb itself ran the multiplex PCR reads through MiXCR, one entry per CDR3 protein. These V and J calls originate from TCRdb's pipeline instead of the authors' own analysis. The sample shows some 450,000 distinct CDR3 sequences, about a quarter of them seen only once. Specified time point: persistent/refractory GD, antithyroid drugs over 5 years with positive TRAb. There was RNA extracted from PBMCs, and the TCR library was made from it. CDR3 size: 15 residues. Germline loops: CDR1 ENHRY, CDR2 SYGVKD. After removal of 5 bases from V and 3 bases from J, the junction contained 4 bases not matched to a gene.

Study-wide findings and caveats: The study found persistent patients shared more public clonotypes (more than 2,500) than new patients (just over 950). Gene preferences differed: TRBV28, TRBJ1-2, TRBJ2-5 in persistent cases.

The chain couples TRBV10-3 to TRBJ1-4, with 9 positions matching TRBD1. This TCR was sampled from a female donor with Graves disease. The source was peripheral blood mononuclear cells (PBMCs), collected when the disease was refractory, from a patient treated with antithyroid drugs. CDR3 sequence (DNA): TGTGCCATCAGTAGCGGGACAGGGCCTAATGAAAAACTGTTTTTT. Protein: CAISSGTGPNEKLFF.